The next 27 T cell receptor beta chains were all read from a single sample in a study of blood T cell repertoires in COVID-19. This table comes from immunoSEQ multiplex PCR, and its TCRdb copy is limited to in-frame clones, with some not included. The repertoire holds around 300,000 clones, with 85% to 90% as singletons. Sequencing input: PBMCs or T cells enriched from blood (not recorded which). The receptors were sampled from a woman aged 18-30 years who had recovered from COVID-19.

V usage is TRBV5-1 and J usage is TRBJ2-5; D may be TRBD1 (6 bases). The CDR3 is 15 residues long. Trimming pared 4 bases from V and 5 bases from J, leaving 18 bases between. CDR1 is SGHRS, CDR2 YFSETQ, per germline. The CDR3, as DNA: TGCGCCAGCAGCCTCACCCAAGCGAGGGGGGAGACCCAGTACTTC. Translating gives CASSLTQARGETQYF.

The rearrangement joins TRBV28 to TRBJ1-2; 8 bases fit TRBD1. The junction had 8 bases not matched to a gene; V was cut back by 6 bases and J by 5 bases. Germline-derived CDR1 and CDR2 are MDHEN and SYDVKM. The CDR3 covers 14 residues. CDR3: CASRHPQGAYGYTF. CDR3 sequence (DNA): TGTGCCAGCAGGCATCCCCAGGGGGCTTATGGCTACACCTTC.

This CDR3 is CASSLPGRTEAFF. The CDR3 DNA sequence: TGCGCCAGCAGCCTCCCTGGGCGCACTGAAGCTTTCTTT. J is TRBJ1-1 and V is TRBV5-1; D is unclear. With 4 bases removed from V and 4 bases from J, the gap between germline ends came to 11 bases. From germline, CDR1 is SGHRS and CDR2 YFSETQ. The CDR3 loop spans 13 amino acids.

This rearrangement joins TRBV4-1 to TRBJ1-6; D call uncertain. CDR3 size: 16 residues. V lost 4 bases and J lost 8, with 18 bases in between. The germline V gene encodes CDR1 MGHRA and CDR2 YSYEKL. The DNA for the CDR3 is TGCGCCAGCAGCCGACTTGCCGGACGGGATGATTCACCCCTCCACTTT. It yields the protein CASSRLAGRDDSPLHF.

The chain is built from TRBV30 and TRBJ1-1; a weak D match, TRBD1 (5 bases). The CDR3 totals 14 residues. Germline loops: CDR1 GTSNPN, CDR2 SVGIG (reference sequence). Trimming pared 4 bases from V and 3 bases from J, leaving 15 bases between. CDR3 in amino acids: CAWTRVRRDTEAFF. The CDR3 DNA reads as TGTGCCTGGACCAGGGTGAGGAGGGACACTGAAGCTTTCTTT. The variable domain in full, completed from reference TRBV30 and TRBJ1-1, reads SQTIHQWPATLVQPVGSPLSLECTVEGTSNPNLYWYRQAAGRGLQLLFYSVGIGQISSEVPQNLSASRPQDRQFILSSKKLLLSDSGFYLCAWTRVRRDTEAFFGQGTRLTVV.

The chain has TRBV28 and TRBJ1-1; D is possibly TRBD1 (5 bases). Germline CDR1 and CDR2: MDHEN and SYDVKM. The CDR3 runs to 17 residues. V lost 2 bases, J lost 1 base, and 17 bases lay in between. CDR3 coding DNA: TGTGCCAGCAGTTTACTATCCAACAGGCTCGGGAACACTGAAGCTTTCTTT. Its translation: CASSLLSNRLGNTEAFF.

CDR3 residues: CASSYSTGEREEAFF. The CDR3 nucleotides are TGTGCCAGCAGTTACTCAACAGGGGAGAGGGAGGAAGCTTTCTTT. V usage is TRBV6-5 and J usage is TRBJ1-1; 7 bases line up with TRBD1. CDR3 length: 15 residues. From germline, CDR1 is MNHEY and CDR2 SVGAGI. With V trimmed by 0 bases and J by 8 bases, 9 bases remained unmatched.

This clone showed up just once. This rearrangement joins TRBV28 to TRBJ1-6; TRBD1 is a possible D gene (5 bases). The CDR3 runs to 15 residues. V lost 8 bases, J lost 9 bases, and 20 bases lay in between. Germline lookup yields CDR1 MDHEN and CDR2 SYDVKM. The CDR3 sequence is CASEQPAGWGSPLHF. The CDR3 DNA sequence: TGTGCCAGCGAGCAACCCGCAGGGTGGGGTTCACCCCTCCACTTT. The variable domain in full, completed from reference TRBV28 and TRBJ1-6, reads DVKVTQSSRYLVKRTGEKVFLECVQDMDHENMFWYRQDPGLGLRLIYFSYDVKMKEKGDIPEGYSVSREKKERFSLILESASTNQTSMYLCASEQPAGWGSPLHFGNGTRLTVT.

This chain uses TRBV2 with TRBJ1-2; weak D call: TRBD1 (5 bases). Trimming pared 9 bases from V and 5 bases from J, leaving 25 bases between. Germline lookup yields CDR1 SNHLY and CDR2 FYNNEI. There are 16 residues in the CDR3. This CDR3 is CASTEDGREPAYGYTF. The CDR3 DNA reads as TGTGCCAGTACTGAGGACGGCAGGGAACCGGCGTATGGCTACACCTTC.

This clone was seen once. This rearrangement joins TRBV7-2 to TRBJ2-1, with 10 nucleotides matching TRBD1. Trimming cost V 4 bases and J 0 bases; bases outside gene matches: 3. CDR3 size: 16 residues. CDR1 and CDR2 (germline): SGHTA, FQGNSA. DNA of the CDR3: TGTGCCAGCAGCTCCTGGACAGGGGGCTCCTACAATGAGCAGTTCTTC. Translated, it gives CASSSWTGGSYNEQFF.

This clone showed up just once. The V gene is TRBV6-1, the J gene TRBJ2-4; D gene uncertain. The CDR3 extends over 14 amino acids. Trimming stripped 2 bases from V and 0 bases from J, with 5 bases between. CDR1 is MNHNS and CDR2 is SASEGT in the germline V gene. The CDR3 loop is CASSETVAKNIQYF. The CDR3 DNA reads TGTGCCAGCAGTGAAACGGTAGCCAAAAACATTCAGTACTTC.

This clone was detected only once. At the DNA level, this CDR3 is encoded by other sequences in the same sample as well. V usage is TRBV15 and J usage is TRBJ1-1; D perhaps matches TRBD1 (5 bases). The CDR3 totals 14 residues. Trimming stripped 0 bases from V and 5 bases from J, with 10 bases between. CDR1 is LNHNV, CDR2 YYDKDF, per germline (reference sequence). The CDR3 loop is CATSRDPGGTEAFF. CDR3 DNA sequence: TGTGCCACCAGCAGAGACCCGGGGGGGACTGAAGCTTTCTTT.

The chain couples TRBV5-5 to TRBJ1-2; the D gene is possibly TRBD1 (5 bases). CDR3 length: 14 amino acids. Trimming left V 0 bases short and J 2 bases short, with 8 bases between. Germline lookup yields CDR1 SGHKS and CDR2 YYEKEE (reference sequence). DNA of the CDR3: TGTGCCAGCAGCTTGGTTGGGGGGAACTATGGCTACACCTTC. It codes for CASSLVGGNYGYTF.

This CDR3 reads CASSPGQGRNTIYF. Here the CDR3 DNA reads TGTGCCAGCTCACCGGGACAGGGCCGAAACACCATATATTTT. This chain uses TRBV18 with TRBJ1-3; 9 nucleotides agree with TRBD1. Germline-derived CDR1 and CDR2 are KGHSH and LQKENI. V dropped 3 bases and J dropped 5; count of bases not matched to a gene: 2. This CDR3 comprises 14 residues.

V usage is TRBV6-4 and J usage is TRBJ2-2, with D maybe TRBD2 (5 bases). This CDR3 is 14 amino acids long. Looked up from germline, CDR1 is MRHNA and CDR2 is SNTAGT. Trimming took 3 bases from V and 4 from J, leaving 9 bases between them. CDR3 amino acids: CASSERGVTGELFF. The DNA of the CDR3 is TGTGCCAGCAGTGAACGGGGAGTCACCGGGGAGCTGTTTTTT.

The CDR3 bases are TGTGCCAGCAGCCCCGGACAGGGGTCCAATGAGCAGTTCTTC. Residues: CASSPGQGSNEQFF. V usage is TRBV5-4 and J usage is TRBJ2-1; 9 nucleotides align to TRBD1. V lost 4 bases and J lost 6; bases outside the gene matches: 5. The germline gives CDR1 SGHNT, CDR2 YYREEE (reference sequence). CDR3 size: 14 residues.

This sequence joins TRBV2 and TRBJ1-1, with D uncertain. The V gene lost 1 base and the J gene lost 0 bases, with 9 bases spanning the gap. Germline CDR1 reads SNHLY; CDR2 reads FYNNEI. This CDR3 has 15 amino acids. The CDR3 spells CASSEGRGLNTEAFF. CDR3 nucleotide sequence: TGTGCCAGCAGTGAAGGGCGGGGTCTGAACACTGAAGCTTTCTTT.

This chain connects TRBV29-1 to TRBJ1-1; weak D call: TRBD1 (5 bases). Germline CDR1 SQVTM, CDR2 ANQGSEA. Trimming stripped 4 bases from V and 1 base from J, with 19 bases between. This CDR3 comprises 16 residues. The chain's CDR3 is CSVAGRRGSSNTEAFF. Here the CDR3 DNA reads TGCAGCGTTGCCGGTAGGAGGGGAAGTTCGAACACTGAAGCTTTCTTT.

The chain uses TRBV10-3 and TRBJ2-3, with D maybe TRBD2 (7 bases). Trimming removed 6 bases at V and 5 bases at J, with 15 bases between. Germline V CDR1 and CDR2: ENHRY, SYGVKD. The CDR3 extends over 14 amino acids. CDR3 loop: CAIRTSGGGDTQYF. CDR3 sequence (DNA): TGTGCCATCAGAACCTCGGGGGGCGGAGATACGCAGTATTTT.

The chain couples TRBV5-5 to TRBJ1-5; D not resolved. The CDR3 has 13 residues. The V gene's germline CDR1 is SGHKS and CDR2 YYEKEE (reference sequence). V gave up 3 bases and J gave up 0 bases, with 4 bases separating them. The CDR3: CASSSGSNQPQHF. CDR3 coding DNA: TGTGCCAGCAGCTCAGGTAGCAATCAGCCCCAGCATTTT.

Only a few counts were recorded for this clone. This sequence joins TRBV29-1 and TRBJ2-1; TRBD1 matches at 9 bases. The CDR3 loop spans 13 amino acids. Germline V gene sequence: CDR1 SQVTM, CDR2 ANQGSEA. The trim removed 6 bases at V and 2 bases at J, leaving 2 bases unmatched. CDR3 sequence: CSVDRGTYNEQFF. The CDR3 DNA sequence: TGCAGCGTGGACAGGGGCACCTACAATGAGCAGTTCTTC.

This clone has a single count. The V call is TRBV6-5, the J call TRBJ1-3; D is uncertain. Trimming stripped 8 bases from V and 0 bases from J, with 14 bases between. Germline CDR1 MNHEY, CDR2 SVGAGI. The CDR3 sequence is 15 residues long. CDR3 sequence: CASCRGTRSGNTIYF. The DNA of the CDR3 is TGTGCCAGCTGCCGGGGTACACGCTCTGGAAACACCATATATTTT.

The chain has TRBV7-9 and TRBJ2-7, with 11 bases fitting TRBD2. CDR3 length equals 16 residues. Unmatched junction bases numbered 9, after V lost 5 bases and J lost 3 bases. CDR1 is SEHNR and CDR2 is FQNEAQ in the germline V gene (reference sequence). The CDR3 region has the DNA TGTGCCAGCAGCCCCCGACTAGCGGGGCTTCACTACGAGCAGTACTTC. This translates into CASSPRLAGLHYEQYF.

V and J are TRBV12-5 and TRBJ2-3; TRBD2 agrees at 8 bases. Germline values: CDR1 LGHNT, CDR2 FRNRAP. Trimming at V came to 5 bases and at J to 4 bases, leaving 2 bases not matched to a gene. The CDR3 consists of 13 residues. The CDR3: CASGRGGADTQYF. The CDR3 region has the DNA TGTGCTAGTGGTCGGGGGGGGGCAGATACGCAGTATTTT.

This sequence joins TRBV15 and TRBJ1-3, with no clear D. Germline V lookup: CDR1 LNHNV, CDR2 YYDKDF (reference sequence). The CDR3 runs to 13 residues. Trimming removed 3 bases at V and 6 bases at J, with 9 bases between. This CDR3 is CATSSFPLNTIYF. The CDR3 DNA reads TGTGCCACCAGCAGTTTCCCGTTAAACACCATATATTTT.

This sequence joins TRBV28 and TRBJ1-3; 7 bases fit TRBD1. The CDR3 has 15 residues. V trimming: 4 bases; J trimming: 4 bases; junction bases outside the gene matches: 7. In germline, CDR1 is MDHEN, CDR2 SYDVKM. The CDR3 DNA sequence: TGTGCCAGCAGTTCCCACAGGGGATACGGAAACACCATATATTTT. Amino acids: CASSSHRGYGNTIYF.

The chain recombines TRBV2 with TRBJ1-5; 11 nucleotides match TRBD1. The CDR3 loop spans 14 amino acids. The ends lost 6 bases at V and 7 bases at J; junction bases unmatched: 5. The germline V gene encodes CDR1 SNHLY and CDR2 FYNNEI. The CDR3 DNA reads TGTGCCAGCAGCGGGACAGGGGGGATACAGCCCCAGCATTTT. Encoded protein: CASSGTGGIQPQHF.